What follows are 9 T cell receptor beta chains derived from one specimen sequenced in a study of T cell changes during pregnancy in multiple sclerosis. The assay was immunoSEQ multiplex PCR, and TCRdb's table has in-frame clones only and misses some. In the table there are approximately 61,000 clones, roughly 88% of which are singletons. The material sequenced was peripheral blood, taken in the first trimester of pregnancy. The receptors were sampled from a female donor with multiple sclerosis, enrolled in a pregnancy study.

The chain joins TRBV19 to TRBJ1-5, with TRBD1 as a possible D gene (5 bases). V lost 3 bases and J 4 bases, leaving 16 bases between the germline ends. Germline V gene sequence: CDR1 LNHDA, CDR2 SQIVND (reference sequence). This CDR3 is 16 amino acids long. In DNA, the CDR3 is TGTGCCAGTAGTATTCGGGGAGGGGCAAAAAATCAGCCCCAGCATTTT. Its translation is CASSIRGGAKNQPQHF.

The chain has TRBV7-9 and TRBJ2-1, with 8 bases that match TRBD2. This CDR3 comprises 15 residues. J gave up 6 bases and V 2 bases, and 6 bases lay outside the gene matches. The germline V gene has CDR1 SEHNR and CDR2 FQNEAQ (reference sequence). The CDR3, as DNA: TGTGCCAGCAGCTTATCCCTAGCGGGCCTCAATGAGCAGTTCTTC. This codes for CASSLSLAGLNEQFF.

The V gene is TRBV19, the J gene TRBJ1-5, with 7 nucleotides matching TRBD1. The CDR3 covers 16 residues. Germline values: CDR1 LNHDA, CDR2 SQIVND (reference sequence). Trimming removed 2 bases from V and 6 bases from J; junction bases left unmatched: 10. CDR3 protein: CASSILSARGIQPQHF. The CDR3 nucleotides read TGTGCCAGTAGTATACTTTCCGCCAGGGGGATTCAGCCCCAGCATTTT.

The chain couples TRBV11-2 to TRBJ1-3, with D tentatively TRBD1 (6 bases). The CDR3 contains 14 residues. CDR1 is SGHAT, CDR2 FQNNGV, per germline. Trimming removed 0 bases at V and 9 bases at J, with 12 bases between. The CDR3 loop is CASSLEAGAATIYF. In DNA, the CDR3 is TGTGCCAGCAGCTTAGAGGCAGGGGCCGCCACCATATATTTT.

This clone was seen only a few times. The chain employs TRBV19 and TRBJ1-1; 8 positions agree with TRBD1. Trimming at V came to 1 base and at J to 4 bases, leaving 2 bases not matched to a gene. This CDR3 comprises 14 residues. The germline gives CDR1 LNHDA, CDR2 SQIVND (reference sequence). CDR3 bases: TGTGCCAGTAGTATAGGGACAGGGATCACTGAAGCTTTCTTT. Translating it yields CASSIGTGITEAFF.

Points on this clone: The junction and the germline gene differ at one end; a read error may be behind it. This sequence joins TRBV7-6 and TRBJ2-7; TRBD2 matches 12 bases. Germline V gene lookup returns CDR1 SGHVS and CDR2 FNYEAQ. The CDR3 is 14 residues long. The CDR3 bases are TGTGCCAGCAGCCTAGCGGGAGGGCTCGACGAGCAGTACTTC. This encodes CASSLAGGLDEQYF.

This clone was seen at least ten times. The chain couples TRBV30 to TRBJ1-5; TRBD1 aligns across 8 bases. Germline V gives CDR1 GTSNPN, CDR2 SVGIG (reference sequence). This CDR3 contains 15 residues. The J segment lost 2 bases and the V segment lost 2 bases, leaving 5 bases of the junction unmatched. DNA of the CDR3: TGTGCCTGGAGTATGACAGGGGACGGCAATCAGCCCCAGCATTTT. Protein product: CAWSMTGDGNQPQHF. Complete variable domain (other parts from reference TRBV30 and TRBJ1-5): SQTIHQWPATLVQPVGSPLSLECTVEGTSNPNLYWYRQAAGRGLQLLFYSVGIGQISSEVPQNLSASRPQDRQFILSSKKLLLSDSGFYLCAWSMTGDGNQPQHFGDGTRLSIL.

V gene TRBV30 combines with J gene TRBJ1-2, with TRBD1 as a possible D gene (5 bases). Germline loops: CDR1 GTSNPN, CDR2 SVGIG (reference sequence). This CDR3 is 14 amino acids long. Trimming shortened V by 2 bases and J by 2 bases, and 12 bases separated the two germline ends. The CDR3 spells CAWSRPTVNYGYTF. DNA of the CDR3: TGTGCCTGGAGTAGGCCGACAGTGAACTATGGCTACACCTTC.

The chain links TRBV7-9 to TRBJ2-1; D is perhaps TRBD2 (5 bases). Germline V lookup: CDR1 SEHNR, CDR2 FQNEAQ (reference sequence). The CDR3 loop spans 16 amino acids. The V gene lost 2 bases and the J gene lost 5 bases, with 16 bases spanning the gap. CDR3 nucleotide sequence: TGTGCCAGCAGCTTACTAGGACTCCTTGCTCACAATGAGCAGTTCTTC. This sequence encodes CASSLLGLLAHNEQFF.